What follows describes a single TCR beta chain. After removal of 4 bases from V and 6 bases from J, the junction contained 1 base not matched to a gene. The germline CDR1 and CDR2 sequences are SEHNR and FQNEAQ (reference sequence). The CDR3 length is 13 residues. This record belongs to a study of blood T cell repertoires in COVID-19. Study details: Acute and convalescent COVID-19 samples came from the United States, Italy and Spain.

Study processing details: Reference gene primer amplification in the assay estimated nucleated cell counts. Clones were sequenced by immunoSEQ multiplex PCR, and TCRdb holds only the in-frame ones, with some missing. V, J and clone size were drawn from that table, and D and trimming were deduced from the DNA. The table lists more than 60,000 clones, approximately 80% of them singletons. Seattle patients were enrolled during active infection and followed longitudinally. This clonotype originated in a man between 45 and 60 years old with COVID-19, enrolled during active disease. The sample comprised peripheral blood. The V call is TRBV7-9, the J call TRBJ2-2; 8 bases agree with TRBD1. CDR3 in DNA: TGTGCCAGCAGCTCACAGGGGGCCGGGGAGCTGTTTTTT. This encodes CASSSQGAGELFF.